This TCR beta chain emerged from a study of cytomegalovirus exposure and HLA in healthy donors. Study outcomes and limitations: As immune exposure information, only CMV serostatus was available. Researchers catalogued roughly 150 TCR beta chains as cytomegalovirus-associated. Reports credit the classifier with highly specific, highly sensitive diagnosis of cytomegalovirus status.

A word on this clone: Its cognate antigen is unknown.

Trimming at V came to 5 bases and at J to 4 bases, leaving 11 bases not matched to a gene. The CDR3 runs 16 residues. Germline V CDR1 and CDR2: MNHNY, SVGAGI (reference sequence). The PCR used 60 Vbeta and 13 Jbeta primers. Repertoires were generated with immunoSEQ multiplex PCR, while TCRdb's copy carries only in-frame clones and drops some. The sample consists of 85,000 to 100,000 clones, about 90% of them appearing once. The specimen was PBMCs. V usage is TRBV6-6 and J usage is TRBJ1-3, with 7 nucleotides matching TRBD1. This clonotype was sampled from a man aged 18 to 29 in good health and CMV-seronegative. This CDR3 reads CASSTNRVGGGNTIYF. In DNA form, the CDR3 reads TGTGCCAGCAGTACGAACAGGGTAGGGGGCGGAAACACCATATATTTT.